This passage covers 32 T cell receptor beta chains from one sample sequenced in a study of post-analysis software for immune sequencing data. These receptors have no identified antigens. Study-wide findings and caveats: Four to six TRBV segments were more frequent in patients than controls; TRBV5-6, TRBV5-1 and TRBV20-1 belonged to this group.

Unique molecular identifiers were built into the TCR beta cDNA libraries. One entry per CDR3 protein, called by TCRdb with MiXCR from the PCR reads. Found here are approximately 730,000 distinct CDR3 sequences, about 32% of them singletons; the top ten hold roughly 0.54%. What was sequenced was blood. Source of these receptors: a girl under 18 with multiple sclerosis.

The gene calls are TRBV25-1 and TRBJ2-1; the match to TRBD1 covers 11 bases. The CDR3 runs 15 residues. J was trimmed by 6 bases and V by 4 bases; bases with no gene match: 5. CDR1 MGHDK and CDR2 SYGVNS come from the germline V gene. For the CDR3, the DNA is TGTGCCAGCAGTGGTCCGGGACAGGGGGGCAATGAGCAGTTCTTC. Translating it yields CASSGPGQGGNEQFF.

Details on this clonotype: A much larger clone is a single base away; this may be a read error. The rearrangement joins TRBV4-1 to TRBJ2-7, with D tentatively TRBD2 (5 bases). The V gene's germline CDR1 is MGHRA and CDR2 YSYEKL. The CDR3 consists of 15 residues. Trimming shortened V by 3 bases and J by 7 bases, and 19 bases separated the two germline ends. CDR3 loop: CASSHDPGPRREQYF. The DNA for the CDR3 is TGCGCCAGCAGCCATGACCCGGGTCCTAGGAGGGAGCAGTACTTC.

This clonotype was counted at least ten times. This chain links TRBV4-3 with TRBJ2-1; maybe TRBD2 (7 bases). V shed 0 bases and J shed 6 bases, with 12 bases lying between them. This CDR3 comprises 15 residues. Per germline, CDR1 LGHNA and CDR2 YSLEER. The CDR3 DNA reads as TGCGCCAGCAGCCAAGATACTAGGGGGGGCAATGAGCAGTTCTTC. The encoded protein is CASSQDTRGGNEQFF.

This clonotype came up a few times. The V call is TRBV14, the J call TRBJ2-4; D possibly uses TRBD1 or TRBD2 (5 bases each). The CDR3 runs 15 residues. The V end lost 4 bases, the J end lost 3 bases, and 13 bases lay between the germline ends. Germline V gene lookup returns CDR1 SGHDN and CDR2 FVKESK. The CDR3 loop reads CASSLGRTYKNIQYF. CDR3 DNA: TGTGCCAGCAGCCTGGGACGGACTTACAAAAACATTCAGTACTTC.

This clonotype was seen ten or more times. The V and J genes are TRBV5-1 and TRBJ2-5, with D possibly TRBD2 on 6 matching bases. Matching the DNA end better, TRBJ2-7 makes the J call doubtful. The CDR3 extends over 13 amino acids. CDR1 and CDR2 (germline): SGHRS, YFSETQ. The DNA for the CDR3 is TGCGCCAGCAGCTTGATCGAGGGAGGCGAGCAGTACTTC. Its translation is CASSLIEGGEQYF.

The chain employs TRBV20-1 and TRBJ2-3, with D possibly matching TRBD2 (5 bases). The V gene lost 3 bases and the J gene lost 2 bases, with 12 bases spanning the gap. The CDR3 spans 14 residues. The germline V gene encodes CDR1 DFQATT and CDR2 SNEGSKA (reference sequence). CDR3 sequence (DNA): TGCAGTGCTAGTTCTGCTAGCCTCACAGATACGCAGTATTTT. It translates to CSASSASLTDTQYF.

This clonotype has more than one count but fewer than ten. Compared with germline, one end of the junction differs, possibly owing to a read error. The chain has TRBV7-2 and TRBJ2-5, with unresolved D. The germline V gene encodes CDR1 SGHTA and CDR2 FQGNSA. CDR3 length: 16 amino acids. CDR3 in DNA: TGTGCCAGCAGCTCTCTCGGCAGGTCGTACCAAGAGGCCCAGTACTTC. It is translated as CASSSLGRSYQEAQYF.

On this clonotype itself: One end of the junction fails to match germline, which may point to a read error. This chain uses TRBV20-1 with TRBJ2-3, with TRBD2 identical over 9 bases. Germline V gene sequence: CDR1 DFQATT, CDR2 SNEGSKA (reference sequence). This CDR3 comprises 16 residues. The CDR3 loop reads CSARVISGSSADTRYF. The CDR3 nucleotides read TGCAGTGCTAGAGTAATTAGCGGGAGTAGTGCAGATACGCGGTATTTT.

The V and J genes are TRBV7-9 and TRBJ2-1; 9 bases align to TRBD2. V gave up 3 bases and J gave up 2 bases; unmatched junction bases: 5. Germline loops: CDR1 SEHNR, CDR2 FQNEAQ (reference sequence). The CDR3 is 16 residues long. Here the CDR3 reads CASSFGAGGAYNEQFF. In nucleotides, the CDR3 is TGTGCCAGCAGCTTCGGTGCGGGAGGGGCCTACAATGAGCAGTTCTTC.

Here the CDR3 reads CASSRLRQGVYTQYF. CDR3 nucleotides: TGTGCCAGCAGCCGACTCAGACAGGGAGTCTATACCCAGTACTTC. The rearrangement uses TRBV7-9 and TRBJ2-7, with 7 bases aligning to TRBD1. V trimming: 5 bases; J trimming: 10 bases; junction bases outside the gene matches: 17. This CDR3 contains 15 residues. Germline V lookup: CDR1 SEHNR, CDR2 FQNEAQ (reference sequence).

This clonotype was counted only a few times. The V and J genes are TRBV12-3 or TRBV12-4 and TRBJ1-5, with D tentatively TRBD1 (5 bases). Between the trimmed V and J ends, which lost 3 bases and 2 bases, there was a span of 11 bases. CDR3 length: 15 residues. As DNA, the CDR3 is TGTGCCAGCAGTTTGAGGGACGGTGGCAATCAGCCCCAGCATTTT. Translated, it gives CASSLRDGGNQPQHF.

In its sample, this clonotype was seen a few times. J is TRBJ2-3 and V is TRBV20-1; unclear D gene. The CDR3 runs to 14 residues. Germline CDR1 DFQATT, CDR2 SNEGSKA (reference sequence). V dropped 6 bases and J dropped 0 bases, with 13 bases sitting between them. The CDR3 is CSAPAAASTDTQYF. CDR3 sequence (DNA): TGCAGTGCGCCTGCGGCAGCCAGCACAGATACGCAGTATTTT.

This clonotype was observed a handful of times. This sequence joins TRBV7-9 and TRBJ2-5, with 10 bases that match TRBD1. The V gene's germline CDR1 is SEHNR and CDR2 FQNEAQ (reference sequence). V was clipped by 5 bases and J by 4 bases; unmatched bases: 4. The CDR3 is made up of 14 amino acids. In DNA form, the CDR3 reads TGTGCCAGCAGCACCGGGACAGGGGCAGAGACCCAGTACTTC. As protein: CASSTGTGAETQYF.

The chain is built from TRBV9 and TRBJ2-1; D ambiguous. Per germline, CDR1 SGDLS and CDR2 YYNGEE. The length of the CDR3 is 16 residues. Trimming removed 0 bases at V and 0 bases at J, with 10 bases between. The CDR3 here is CASSVVGVGSYNEQFF. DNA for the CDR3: TGTGCCAGCAGCGTAGTGGGCGTGGGCTCCTACAATGAGCAGTTCTTC.

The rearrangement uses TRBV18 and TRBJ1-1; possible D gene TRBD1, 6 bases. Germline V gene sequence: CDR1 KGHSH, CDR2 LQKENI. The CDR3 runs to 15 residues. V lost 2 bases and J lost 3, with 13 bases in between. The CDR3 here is CASSPFQGSDTEAFF. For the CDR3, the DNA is TGTGCCAGCTCACCATTTCAGGGGTCGGACACTGAAGCTTTCTTT.

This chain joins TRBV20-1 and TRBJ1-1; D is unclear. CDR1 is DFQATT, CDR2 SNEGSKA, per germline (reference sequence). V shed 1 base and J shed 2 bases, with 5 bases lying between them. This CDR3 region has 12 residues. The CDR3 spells CSARVSNTEAFF. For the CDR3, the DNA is TGCAGTGCTAGAGTCTCCAACACTGAAGCTTTCTTT.

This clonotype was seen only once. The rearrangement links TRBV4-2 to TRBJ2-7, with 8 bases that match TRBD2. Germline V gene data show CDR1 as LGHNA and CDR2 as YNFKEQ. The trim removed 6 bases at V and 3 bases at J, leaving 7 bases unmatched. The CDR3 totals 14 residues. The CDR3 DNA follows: TGTGCCAGCAGTGCGGGGGGAAGGGACTACGAGCAGTACTTC. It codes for CASSAGGRDYEQYF.

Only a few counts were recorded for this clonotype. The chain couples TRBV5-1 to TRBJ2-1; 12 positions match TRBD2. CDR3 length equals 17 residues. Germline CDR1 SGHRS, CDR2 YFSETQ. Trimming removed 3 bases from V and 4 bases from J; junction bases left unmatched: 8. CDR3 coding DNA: TGCGCCAGCAGCTGGCCCTCCGGGACTAGCGGGTACAATGAGCAGTTCTTC. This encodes CASSWPSGTSGYNEQFF.

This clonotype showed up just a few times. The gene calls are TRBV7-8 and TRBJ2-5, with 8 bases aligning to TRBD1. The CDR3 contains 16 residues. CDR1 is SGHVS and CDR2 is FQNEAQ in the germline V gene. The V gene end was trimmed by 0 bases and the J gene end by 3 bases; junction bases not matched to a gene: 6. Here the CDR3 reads CASSLARDRTEETQYF. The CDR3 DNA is TGTGCCAGCAGCTTAGCAAGGGACAGGACAGAAGAGACCCAGTACTTC.

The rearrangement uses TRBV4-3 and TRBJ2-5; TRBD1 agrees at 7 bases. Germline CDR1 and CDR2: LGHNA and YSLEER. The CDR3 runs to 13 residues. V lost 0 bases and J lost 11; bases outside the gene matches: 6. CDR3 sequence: CASSQETGVRQYF. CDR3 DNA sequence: TGCGCCAGCAGCCAAGAAACAGGGGTTAGACAGTACTTC.

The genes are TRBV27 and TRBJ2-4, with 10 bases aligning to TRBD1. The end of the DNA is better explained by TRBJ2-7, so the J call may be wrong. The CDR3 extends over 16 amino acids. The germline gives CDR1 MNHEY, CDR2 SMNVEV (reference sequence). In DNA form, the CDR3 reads TGTGCCAGCAGTTTATTTCCCGGGACAGGGGCGTACGAGCAGTACTTC. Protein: CASSLFPGTGAYEQYF.

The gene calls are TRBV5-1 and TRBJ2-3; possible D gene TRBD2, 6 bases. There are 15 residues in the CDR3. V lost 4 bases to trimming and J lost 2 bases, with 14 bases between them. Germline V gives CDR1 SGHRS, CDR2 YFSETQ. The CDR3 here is CASSTQTRITDTQYF. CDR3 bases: TGCGCCAGCAGCACCCAGACTAGAATCACAGATACGCAGTATTTT.

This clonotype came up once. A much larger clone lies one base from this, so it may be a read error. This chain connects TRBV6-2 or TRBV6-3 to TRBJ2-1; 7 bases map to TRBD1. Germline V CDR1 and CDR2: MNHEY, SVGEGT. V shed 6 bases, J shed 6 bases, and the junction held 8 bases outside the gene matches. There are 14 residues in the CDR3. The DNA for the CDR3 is TGTGCCAGCAGCCTAACAGGGGAGTGCAATGAGCAGTTCTTC. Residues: CASSLTGECNEQFF.

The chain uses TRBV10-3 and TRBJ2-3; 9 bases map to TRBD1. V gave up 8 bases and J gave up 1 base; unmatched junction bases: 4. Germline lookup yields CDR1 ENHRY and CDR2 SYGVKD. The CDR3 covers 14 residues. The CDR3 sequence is CAIQQGAGTDTQYF. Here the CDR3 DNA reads TGTGCCATCCAACAGGGGGCGGGCACAGATACGCAGTATTTT.

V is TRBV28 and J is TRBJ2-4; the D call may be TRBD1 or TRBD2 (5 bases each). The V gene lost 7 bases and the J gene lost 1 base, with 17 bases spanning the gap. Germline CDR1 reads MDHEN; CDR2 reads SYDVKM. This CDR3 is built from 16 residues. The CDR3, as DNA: TGTGCCAGCACTACCGTCGAGTGGGGGGCCAAAAACATTCAGTACTTC. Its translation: CASTTVEWGAKNIQYF.

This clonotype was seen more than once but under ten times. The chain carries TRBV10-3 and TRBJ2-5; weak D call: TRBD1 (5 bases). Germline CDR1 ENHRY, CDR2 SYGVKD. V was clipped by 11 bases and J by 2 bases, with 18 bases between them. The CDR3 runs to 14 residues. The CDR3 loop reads CAATDMGRQETQYF. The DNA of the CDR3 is TGTGCCGCCACGGACATGGGGCGTCAAGAGACCCAGTACTTC.

CDR3: CASSLVDGPHEQYF. The CDR3 nucleotides are TGTGCCAGCAGCTTAGTCGACGGTCCTCACGAGCAGTACTTC. The genes are TRBV7-2 and TRBJ2-7; D uncertain. Germline assignment: CDR1 SGHTA and CDR2 FQGNSA. V was pared by 1 base and J by 5 bases, with 12 bases between. This CDR3 has 14 residues.

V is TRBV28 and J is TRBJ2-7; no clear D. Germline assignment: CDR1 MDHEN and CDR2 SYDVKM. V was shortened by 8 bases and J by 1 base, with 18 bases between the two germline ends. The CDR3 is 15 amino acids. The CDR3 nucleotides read TGTGCCAGCCTATCCCTCGCCGACCAATCCTACGAGCAGTACTTC. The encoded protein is CASLSLADQSYEQYF.

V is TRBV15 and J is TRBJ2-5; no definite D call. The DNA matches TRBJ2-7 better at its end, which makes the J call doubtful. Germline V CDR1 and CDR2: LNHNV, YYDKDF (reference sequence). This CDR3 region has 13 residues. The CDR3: CATSRDPRYEQYF. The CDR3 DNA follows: TGTGCCACCAGCAGAGATCCGCGGTACGAGCAGTACTTC.

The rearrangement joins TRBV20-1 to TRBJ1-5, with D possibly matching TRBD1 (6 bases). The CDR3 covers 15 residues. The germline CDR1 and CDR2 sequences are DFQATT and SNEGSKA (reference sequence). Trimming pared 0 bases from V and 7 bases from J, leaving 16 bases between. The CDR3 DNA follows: TGCAGTGCTAGAGATGCCGGGACAAGGAGCCAGCCCCAGCATTTT. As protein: CSARDAGTRSQPQHF.

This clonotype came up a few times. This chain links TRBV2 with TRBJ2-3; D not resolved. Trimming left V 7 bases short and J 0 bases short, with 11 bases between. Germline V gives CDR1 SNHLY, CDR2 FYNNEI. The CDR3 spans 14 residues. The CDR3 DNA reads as TGTGCCAGCACCAGCCGCCTAAGCACAGATACGCAGTATTTT. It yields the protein CASTSRLSTDTQYF.

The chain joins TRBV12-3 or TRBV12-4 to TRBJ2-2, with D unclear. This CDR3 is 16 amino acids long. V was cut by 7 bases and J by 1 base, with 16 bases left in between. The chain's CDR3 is CASTLGRAGNTGELFF. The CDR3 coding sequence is TGTGCCAGCACCCTCGGACGGGCAGGGAACACCGGGGAGCTGTTTTTT.